Listed here are 2 T cell receptor beta chains from one sample, sequenced in a study of T cell repertoires in cytomegalovirus infection. One entry per CDR3 protein results from TCRdb running MiXCR on the reads. The sample includes over 450,000 distinct CDR3 sequences, 10% to 12% seen only once; the top ten take roughly 10%. Sequencing was performed on PBMCs. The receptors here all came from a human donor in good health (CMV status not recorded). Some clones in this sample may be carry-over from other donors' samples.

This clonotype was picked up a small number of times. This chain links TRBV20-1 with TRBJ2-3, with 8 bases lining up with TRBD2. Germline CDR1 DFQATT, CDR2 SNEGSKA (reference sequence). This CDR3 comprises 16 residues. With V trimmed by 5 bases and J by 4 bases, 14 bases remained unmatched. CDR3 nucleotides: TGCAGTGCTCCACTCGGGGGGGCAATAGGTGCAGATACGCAGTATTTT. Translating gives CSAPLGGAIGADTQYF.

At least ten counts were recorded for this clonotype. The chain has TRBV10-3 and TRBJ1-2; D gene unclear. CDR1 and CDR2 (germline): ENHRY, SYGVKD. CDR3 length: 11 amino acids. V lost 2 bases and J lost 9, with 7 bases in between. The CDR3 here is CAISELESYTF. DNA for the CDR3: TGTGCCATCAGTGAGCTCGAGAGCTACACCTTC.